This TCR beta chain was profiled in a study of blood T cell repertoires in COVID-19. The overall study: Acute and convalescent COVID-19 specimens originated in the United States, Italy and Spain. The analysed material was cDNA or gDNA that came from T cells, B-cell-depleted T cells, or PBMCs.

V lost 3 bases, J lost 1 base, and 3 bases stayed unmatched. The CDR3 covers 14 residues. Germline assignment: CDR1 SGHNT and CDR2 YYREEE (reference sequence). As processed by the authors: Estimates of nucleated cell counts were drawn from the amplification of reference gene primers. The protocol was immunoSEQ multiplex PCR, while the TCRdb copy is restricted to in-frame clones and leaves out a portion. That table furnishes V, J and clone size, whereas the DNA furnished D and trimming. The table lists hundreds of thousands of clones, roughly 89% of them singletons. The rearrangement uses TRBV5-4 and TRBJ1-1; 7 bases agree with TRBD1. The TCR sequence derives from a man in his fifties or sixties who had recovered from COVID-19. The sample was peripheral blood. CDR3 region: CASSWGQKNTEAFF. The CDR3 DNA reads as TGTGCCAGCAGCTGGGGACAGAAGAACACTGAAGCTTTCTTT. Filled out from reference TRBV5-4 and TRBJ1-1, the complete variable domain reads ETGVTQSPTHLIKTRGQQVTLRCSSQSGHNTVSWYQQALGQGPQFIFQYYREEENGRGNFPPRFSGLQFPNYSSELNVNALELDDSALYLCASSWGQKNTEAFFGQGTRLTVV.